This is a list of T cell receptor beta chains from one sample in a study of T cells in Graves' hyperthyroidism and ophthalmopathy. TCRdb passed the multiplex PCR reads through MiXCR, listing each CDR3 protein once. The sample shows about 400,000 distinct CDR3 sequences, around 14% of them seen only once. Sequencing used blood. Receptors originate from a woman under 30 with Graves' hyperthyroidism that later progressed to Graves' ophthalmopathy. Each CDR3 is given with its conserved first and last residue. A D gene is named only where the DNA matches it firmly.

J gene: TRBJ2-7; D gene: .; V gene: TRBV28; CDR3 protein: CASSLMGGYYEQYF
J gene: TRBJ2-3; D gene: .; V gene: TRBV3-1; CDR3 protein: CASSQPIGRNPDTQYF
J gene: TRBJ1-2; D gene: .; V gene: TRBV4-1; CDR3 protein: CASSHERRNYGYTF
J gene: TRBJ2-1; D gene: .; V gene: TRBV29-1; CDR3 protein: CSASLYNEQFF
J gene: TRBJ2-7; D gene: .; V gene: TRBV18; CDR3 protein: CASSSGLPPEQYF
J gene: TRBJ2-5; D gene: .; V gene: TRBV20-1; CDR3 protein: CSASFRGLQETQYF
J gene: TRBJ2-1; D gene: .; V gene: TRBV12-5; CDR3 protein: CASGLSTGDNEQFF
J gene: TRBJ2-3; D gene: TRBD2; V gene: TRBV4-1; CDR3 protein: CASTLAGDTDTQYF
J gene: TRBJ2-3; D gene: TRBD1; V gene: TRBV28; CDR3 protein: CASSLPGTGGSTDTQYF
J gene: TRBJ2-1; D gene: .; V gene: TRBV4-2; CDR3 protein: CASSQEGTRSYNEQFF
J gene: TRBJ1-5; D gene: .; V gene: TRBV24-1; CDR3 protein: CATSDSASGEGSNQPQHF
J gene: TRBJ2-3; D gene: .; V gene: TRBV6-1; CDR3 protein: CASSQMILAGTDTQYF
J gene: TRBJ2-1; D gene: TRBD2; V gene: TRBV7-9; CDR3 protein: CASSLGLAGVTFQNEQFF
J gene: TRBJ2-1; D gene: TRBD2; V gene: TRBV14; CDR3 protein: CASSQVAGVRNEQFF
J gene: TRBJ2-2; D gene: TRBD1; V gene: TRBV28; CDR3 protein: CASRPGTVNTGELFF
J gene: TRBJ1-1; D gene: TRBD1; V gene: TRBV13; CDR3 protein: CASSLGQGATEAFF
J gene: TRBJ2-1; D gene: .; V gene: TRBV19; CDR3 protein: CASSIRDRLGSGEQFF
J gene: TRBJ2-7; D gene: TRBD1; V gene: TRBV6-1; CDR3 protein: CASHRDRVSYEQYF
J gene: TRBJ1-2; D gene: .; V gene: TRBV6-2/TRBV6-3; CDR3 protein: CASSYPGRPGYTF
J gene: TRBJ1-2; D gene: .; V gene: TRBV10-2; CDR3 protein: CASSQDRNYGYTF
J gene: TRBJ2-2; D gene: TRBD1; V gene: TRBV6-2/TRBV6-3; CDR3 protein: CASQKGTGGGELFF
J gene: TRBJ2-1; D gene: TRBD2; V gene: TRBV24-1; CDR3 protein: CATSDSGLDYNEQFF
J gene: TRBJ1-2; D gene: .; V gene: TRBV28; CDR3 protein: CASSLSNWAGAHGYTF
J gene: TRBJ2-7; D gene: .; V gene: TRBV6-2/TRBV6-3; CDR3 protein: CASSYGLRHEQYF
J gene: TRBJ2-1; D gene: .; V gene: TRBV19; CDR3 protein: CATSIGGATSNEQFF
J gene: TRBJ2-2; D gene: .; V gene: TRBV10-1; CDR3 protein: CAGEGEYTGELFF
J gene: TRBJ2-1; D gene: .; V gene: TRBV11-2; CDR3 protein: CASSLAGSGGYNEQFF
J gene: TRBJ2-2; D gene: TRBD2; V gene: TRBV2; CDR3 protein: CASRPGTSRGTGELFF
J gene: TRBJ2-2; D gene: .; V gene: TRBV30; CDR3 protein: CAWSSTNTGELFF
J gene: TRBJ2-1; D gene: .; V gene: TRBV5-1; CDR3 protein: CASSLKINEQFF
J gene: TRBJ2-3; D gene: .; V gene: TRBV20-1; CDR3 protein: CSASSPRKDTQYF
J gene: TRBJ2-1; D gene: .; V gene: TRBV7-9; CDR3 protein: CASSLGRYSSSSYNEQFF
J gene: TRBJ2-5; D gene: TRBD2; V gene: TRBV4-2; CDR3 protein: CASSPRLAAYQETQYF
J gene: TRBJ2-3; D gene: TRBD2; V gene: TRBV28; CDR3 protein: CASSPVWTSGRTDTQYF
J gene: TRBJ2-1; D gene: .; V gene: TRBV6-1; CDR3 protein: CASSEEEGGYNEQFF
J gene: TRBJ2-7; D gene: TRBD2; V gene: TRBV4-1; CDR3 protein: CASSQASGLTYEQYF
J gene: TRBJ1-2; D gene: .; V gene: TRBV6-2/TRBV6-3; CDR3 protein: CASSPRGRTNYGYTF
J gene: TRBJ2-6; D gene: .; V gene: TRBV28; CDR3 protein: CASRFSGANVLTF
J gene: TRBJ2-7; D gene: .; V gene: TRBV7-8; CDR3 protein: CASSLGPHDEQYF
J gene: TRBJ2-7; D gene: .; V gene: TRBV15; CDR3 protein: CATSRGPGGKIEQYF
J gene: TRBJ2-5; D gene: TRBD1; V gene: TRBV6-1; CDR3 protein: CASSRQGARETQYF
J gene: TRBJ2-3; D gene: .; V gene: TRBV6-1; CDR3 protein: CASTPGRAQDTQYF
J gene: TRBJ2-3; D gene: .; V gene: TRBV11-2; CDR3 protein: CASSFRVLGTDTQYF
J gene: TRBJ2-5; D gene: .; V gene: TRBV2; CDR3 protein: CASTRAQTKETQYF
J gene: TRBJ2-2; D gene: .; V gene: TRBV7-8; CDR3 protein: CASSLRDSELAGITGELFF
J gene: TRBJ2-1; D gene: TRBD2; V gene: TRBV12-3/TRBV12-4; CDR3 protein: CASSRTSGPWGEQFF
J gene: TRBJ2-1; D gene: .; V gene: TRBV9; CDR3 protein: CASSVNPGNEQFF
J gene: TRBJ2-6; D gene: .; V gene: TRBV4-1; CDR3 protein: CASSRGPPSGANVLTF
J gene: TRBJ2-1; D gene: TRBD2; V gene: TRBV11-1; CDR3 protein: CASRPRTGLAGGFNEQFF
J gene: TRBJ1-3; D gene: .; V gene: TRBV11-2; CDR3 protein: CASSLDTGNTIYF
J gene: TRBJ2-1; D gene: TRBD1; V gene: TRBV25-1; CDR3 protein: CASSGTGGYNEQFF
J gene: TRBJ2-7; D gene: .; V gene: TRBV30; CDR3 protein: CAWGAASYEQYF
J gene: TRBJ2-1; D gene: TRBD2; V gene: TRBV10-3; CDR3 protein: CAIGSEPSGNNGQFF
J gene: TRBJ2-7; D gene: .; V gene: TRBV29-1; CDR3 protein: CSVGGSYEQYF
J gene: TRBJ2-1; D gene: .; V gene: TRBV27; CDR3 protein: CASSFSPREQFF
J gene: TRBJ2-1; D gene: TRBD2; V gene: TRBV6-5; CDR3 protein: CASSWGLAGVEEQFF
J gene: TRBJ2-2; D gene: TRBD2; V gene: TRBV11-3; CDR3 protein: CASSASTSGRSIGELFF
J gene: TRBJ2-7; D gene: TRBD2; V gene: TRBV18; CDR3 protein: CASSPQPLAGGPGEQYF
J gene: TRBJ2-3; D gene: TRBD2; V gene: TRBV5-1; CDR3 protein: CASSGRILAGAGADTQYF
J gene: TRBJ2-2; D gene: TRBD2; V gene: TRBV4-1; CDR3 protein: CASSQGSLAGVGAGELFF